The 30 T cell receptor beta chains in this list originate from one sample, sequenced in a study of shared clonotypes between healthy human individuals (dated by TCRdb to 2019 to 2021). Preparation of the library involved the immunoSEQ multiplex PCR assay. Held by TCRdb, this immuneACCESS table contains in-frame sequences only and omits some clones. Under half of the omission traces to an unresolved V gene where checked; the cause of the rest is unknown. This sample has 2.5 million or so clones in its table, and more than 80% of those were observed once. The ten biggest clones cover around 0.15% of the sample. The sequencing sample was made of naive CD4+ T cells sorted from blood. Sample cell subset or site, as interpreted from the label and publication: CD45RA+ positively selected. The receptors stem from a man younger than 35 in good health.

V is TRBV7-9 and J is TRBJ1-1; D perhaps matches TRBD1 (6 bases). The V end lost 5 bases, the J end lost 0 bases, and 10 bases lay between the germline ends. CDR3 length: 14 amino acids. The germline V gene has CDR1 SEHNR and CDR2 FQNEAQ (reference sequence). CDR3 amino acids: CASSKQGLNTEAFF. The CDR3 coding sequence is TGTGCCAGCAGCAAACAGGGTCTGAACACTGAAGCTTTCTTT.

The V call is TRBV5-1, the J call TRBJ2-7; the D gene is possibly TRBD2 (6 bases). The CDR3 covers 15 residues. The germline V and J ends were trimmed by 3 bases and 3 bases, with 16 bases remaining between them. Germline CDR1 and CDR2: SGHRS and YFSETQ. Here the CDR3 reads CASSSTSSLSYEQYF. In DNA form, the CDR3 reads TGCGCCAGCAGCTCCACTAGCTCGCTTAGCTACGAGCAGTACTTC.

V is TRBV9 and J is TRBJ2-7; the match to TRBD1 covers 7 bases. This CDR3 region has 16 residues. V was pared by 0 bases and J by 4 bases, with 10 bases of the junction left unmatched. CDR1 is SGDLS, CDR2 YYNGEE, per germline. Here the CDR3 DNA reads TGTGCCAGCAGCGTAGGTCCCGGGACAGACCTTTACGAGCAGTACTTC. Protein: CASSVGPGTDLYEQYF. Full variable domain (rest looked up from reference TRBV9 and TRBJ2-7): DSGVTQTPKHLITATGQRVTLRCSPRSGDLSVYWYQQSLDQGLQFLIQYYNGEERAKGNILERFSAQQFPDLHSELNLSSLELGDSALYFCASSVGPGTDLYEQYFGPGTRLTVT.

The rearrangement joins TRBV30 to TRBJ1-5; D unresolved. Germline V gives CDR1 GTSNPN, CDR2 SVGIG (reference sequence). The CDR3 is 15 residues long. V was pared by 0 bases and J by 2 bases, with 11 bases between. Here the CDR3 DNA reads TGTGCCTGGAGTGTCGGAGAAGCCGGCAATCAGCCCCAGCATTTT. Translation gives CAWSVGEAGNQPQHF.

This clone was found once. This sequence joins TRBV6-6 and TRBJ1-6; unclear D gene. Trimming shortened V by 2 bases and J by 3 bases, and 8 bases separated the two germline ends. The CDR3 length is 15 residues. The V gene's germline CDR1 is MNHNY and CDR2 SVGAGI (reference sequence). CDR3 bases: TGTGCCAGCAGTTACGTAGTAAACTATAATTCACCCCTCCACTTT. Translation gives CASSYVVNYNSPLHF.

The chain links TRBV6-1 to TRBJ1-2; D is uncertain. The V gene's germline CDR1 is MNHNS and CDR2 SASEGT. V lost 6 bases to trimming and J lost 4 bases, with 18 bases between them. The CDR3 is 15 amino acids. The CDR3 bases are TGTGCCAGCAGGACCGTCCCTGGGGAGCCCTATGGCTACACCTTC. This codes for CASRTVPGEPYGYTF.

The genes are TRBV7-2 and TRBJ2-1; D ambiguous. The CDR3 covers 14 residues. Between the trimmed V and J ends, which lost 5 bases and 0 bases, there was a span of 8 bases. From germline, CDR1 is SGHTA and CDR2 FQGNSA. In DNA form, the CDR3 reads TGTGCCAGCAGCCCCACGGGCTCCTACAATGAGCAGTTCTTC. It translates to CASSPTGSYNEQFF.

V gene TRBV18 combines with J gene TRBJ2-4; 10 bases line up with TRBD1. J was trimmed by 9 bases and V by 2 bases; bases with no gene match: 1. The CDR3 sequence is 13 residues long. Germline CDR1 and CDR2: KGHSH and LQKENI. CDR3 coding DNA: TGTGCCAGCTCACCAGGGACAGGGGTCATTCAGTACTTC. As protein: CASSPGTGVIQYF.

The chain joins TRBV30 to TRBJ2-7, with D possibly matching TRBD1 (5 bases). Trimming took off 1 base at V and 1 base at J, with 14 bases between the two ends. In germline, CDR1 is GTSNPN, CDR2 SVGIG (reference sequence). This CDR3 comprises 15 residues. The CDR3 protein is CAWSGRAGKSYEQYF. The CDR3 nucleotides are TGTGCCTGGAGTGGAAGGGCAGGGAAATCCTACGAGCAGTACTTC.

The chain is built from TRBV2 and TRBJ2-7, with 9 bases lining up with TRBD1. This CDR3 has 13 amino acids. J was trimmed by 2 bases and V by 7 bases; bases with no gene match: 3. The germline V gene encodes CDR1 SNHLY and CDR2 FYNNEI. The CDR3 DNA sequence: TGTGCCAGCAAGGGACAGGGAACCTACGAGCAGTACTTC. Residues: CASKGQGTYEQYF.

V gene TRBV5-1 combines with J gene TRBJ2-5, with D possibly TRBD1 on 6 matching bases. CDR1 and CDR2 (germline): SGHRS, YFSETQ. V lost 7 bases, J lost 1 base, and 20 bases lay in between. The CDR3 is made up of 16 amino acids. The CDR3 reads CASGTSDSPFQETQYF. The CDR3 DNA reads TGCGCCAGCGGCACCTCGGACAGTCCCTTCCAAGAGACCCAGTACTTC.

This clone came up once. The gene calls are TRBV7-9 and TRBJ2-5; D gene uncertain. The J call is uncertain, as TRBJ2-7 better fits the DNA end. Germline-derived CDR1 and CDR2 are SEHNR and FQNEAQ (reference sequence). This CDR3 is 12 amino acids long. CDR3 nucleotides: TGTGCCAGCAGCCCCCACATCTACGAGCAGTACTTC. Its translation: CASSPHIYEQYF.

This clone has only a few counts. This sequence joins TRBV30 and TRBJ1-1; TRBD1 matches at 7 bases. The V and J ends lost 5 bases and 1 base, in that order; junction bases with no gene match: 7. The CDR3 has 14 amino acids. The germline gives CDR1 GTSNPN, CDR2 SVGIG (reference sequence). The CDR3 DNA reads TGTGCCTGGGACCCGGGACAGTGGAACACTGAAGCTTTCTTT. This translates into CAWDPGQWNTEAFF.

About this clone: The same CDR3 can be traced to other DNA sequences in this sample. The chain combines TRBV2 with TRBJ2-2; 7 nucleotides agree with TRBD2. V dropped 6 bases and J dropped 2; count of bases not matched to a gene: 3. Looked up from germline, CDR1 is SNHLY and CDR2 is FYNNEI. The CDR3 loop spans 14 amino acids. CDR3 DNA: TGTGCCAGCAGGGGAGGGATTAACACCGGGGAGCTGTTTTTT. Its translation: CASRGGINTGELFF.

The chain joins TRBV6-5 to TRBJ1-2; TRBD1 agrees at 10 bases. From germline, CDR1 is MNHEY and CDR2 SVGAGI. The CDR3 totals 13 residues. Trimming at V came to 6 bases and at J to 8 bases, leaving 6 bases not matched to a gene. CDR3 region: CASSQDRGRGYTF. The CDR3 DNA reads as TGTGCCAGCAGCCAGGACAGGGGGAGAGGCTACACCTTC.

This clone was seen more than once but under ten times. J is TRBJ1-5 and V is TRBV6-1, with D possibly TRBD1 on 5 matching bases. V lost 4 bases, J lost 6 bases, and 16 bases lay in between. The CDR3 loop spans 15 amino acids. Germline V CDR1 and CDR2: MNHNS, SASEGT. For the CDR3, the DNA is TGTGCCAGCAGTGCACGACAGTTTTCAGGTCAGCCCCAGCATTTT. Amino acid sequence: CASSARQFSGQPQHF.

Remarks on this clone: Other nucleotide sequences from this sample produce the same CDR3. The chain carries TRBV18 and TRBJ2-5; D may correspond to TRBD1 or TRBD2 (5 bases each). V gave up 3 bases and J gave up 5 bases, with 10 bases separating them. Germline V gene lookup returns CDR1 KGHSH and CDR2 LQKENI. The CDR3 totals 13 residues. This CDR3 is CASSPGTGETQYF. CDR3 nucleotides: TGTGCCAGCTCACCCGGGACCGGGGAGACCCAGTACTTC.

The V call is TRBV19, the J call TRBJ2-1; D is unresolved. The germline V gene has CDR1 LNHDA and CDR2 SQIVND (reference sequence). CDR3 length: 15 amino acids. V gave up 0 bases and J gave up 7 bases, with 13 bases separating them. In DNA, the CDR3 is TGTGCCAGTAGTATAGACAGGTATATTGGGAATGAGCAGTTCTTC. Translation: CASSIDRYIGNEQFF.

This chain links TRBV19 with TRBJ2-1; 13 bases line up with TRBD2. CDR1 is LNHDA, CDR2 SQIVND, per germline (reference sequence). The V segment lost 7 bases and the J segment 0 bases; nucleotides outside the gene matches: 9. The CDR3 sequence is 18 residues long. For the CDR3, the DNA is TGTGCCAGTACCGAGGGGACTAGCGGGAAGAGCTCCTACAATGAGCAGTTCTTC. Translation: CASTEGTSGKSSYNEQFF.

In regard to this clone: The identical CDR3 is also encoded by other nucleotide sequences in the sample. The chain recombines TRBV14 with TRBJ1-2; D gene uncertain. Germline V gene data show CDR1 as SGHDN and CDR2 as FVKESK. This CDR3 region has 11 residues. Trimming took off 1 base at V and 8 bases at J, with 5 bases between the two ends. CDR3: CASSQGGGYTF. The CDR3 nucleotides are TGTGCCAGCAGCCAAGGTGGGGGCTACACCTTC.

This chain joins TRBV5-1 and TRBJ2-5; 13 bases map to TRBD2. The germline CDR1 and CDR2 sequences are SGHRS and YFSETQ. V lost 0 bases to trimming and J lost 2 bases; unmatched junction nucleotides: 7. This CDR3 comprises 18 residues. CDR3 region: CASSLARLAGGRQETQYF. The CDR3 DNA reads TGCGCCAGCAGCTTGGCTCGACTAGCGGGGGGTCGTCAAGAGACCCAGTACTTC. Looking up the rest from reference TRBV5-1 and TRBJ2-5 gives the full variable domain: KAGVTQTPRYLIKTRGQQVTLSCSPISGHRSVSWYQQTPGQGLQFLFEYFSETQRNKGNFPGRFSGRQFSNSRSEMNVSTLELGDSALYLCASSLARLAGGRQETQYFGPGTRLLVL.

The chain combines TRBV30 with TRBJ1-1, with a possible D match to TRBD1 (5 bases). Trimming removed 1 base at V and 11 bases at J, with 17 bases between. This CDR3 has 13 residues. Germline V gives CDR1 GTSNPN, CDR2 SVGIG (reference sequence). CDR3 coding DNA: TGTGCCTGGAGTGCTAACACAGGCGCCGAGGCTTTCTTT. Translation: CAWSANTGAEAFF.

CDR3 in DNA: TGTGCCAGCTCACCTTGGAACCAAGAGACCCAGTACTTC. Translating gives CASSPWNQETQYF. This chain joins TRBV18 and TRBJ2-5; unclear D gene. Germline CDR1 reads KGHSH; CDR2 reads LQKENI. V shed 3 bases and J shed 0 bases, with 5 bases lying between them. This CDR3 is 13 amino acids long. Full variable domain (outside the CDR3, taken from reference TRBV18 and TRBJ2-5): NAGVMQNPRHLVRRRGQEARLRCSPMKGHSHVYWYRQLPEEGLKFMVYLQKENIIDESGMPKERFSAEFPKEGPSILRIQQVVRGDSAAYFCASSPWNQETQYFGPGTRLLVL.

The V call is TRBV7-3, the J call TRBJ2-3, with D perhaps TRBD2 (6 bases). The CDR3 consists of 15 residues. Trimming took off 3 bases at V and 4 bases at J, with 14 bases between the two ends. CDR1 is SGHTA, CDR2 FQGTGA, per germline. The CDR3 sequence: CASSLIAGLADTQYF. The CDR3 DNA reads as TGTGCCAGCAGCTTGATTGCGGGGTTGGCAGATACGCAGTATTTT.

This sequence joins TRBV27 and TRBJ2-7; D tentatively reads TRBD1 or TRBD2 (5 bases each). Germline CDR1 reads MNHEY; CDR2 reads SMNVEV (reference sequence). With 8 bases removed from V and 6 bases from J, the gap between germline ends came to 17 bases. The CDR3 runs 13 residues. CDR3 DNA: TGTGCCAGCCACCCCGGGACCTCTCGCGAGCAGTACTTC. Translated, it gives CASHPGTSREQYF.

This clone was detected once. The genes are TRBV7-3 and TRBJ2-1; D unclear. This CDR3 comprises 15 residues. The germline V gene encodes CDR1 SGHTA and CDR2 FQGTGA. The V end lost 5 bases, the J end lost 0 bases, and 11 bases lay between the germline ends. The CDR3 DNA reads as TGTGCCAGCAGCCCGGACGCAAGCTCCTACAATGAGCAGTTCTTC. It codes for CASSPDASSYNEQFF.

This clone was seen a single time. The sample carries other DNA sequences with the same CDR3. The gene calls are TRBV18 and TRBJ1-1; unclear D gene. The V end lost 3 bases, the J end lost 1 base, and 9 bases lay between the germline ends. The CDR3 is 14 amino acids. Germline assignment: CDR1 KGHSH and CDR2 LQKENI. In nucleotides, the CDR3 is TGTGCCAGCTCACCCCTACGGGAGAACACTGAAGCTTTCTTT. Protein product: CASSPLRENTEAFF. The full variable domain, in which reference TRBV18 and TRBJ1-1 provide the parts outside the CDR3, is NAGVMQNPRHLVRRRGQEARLRCSPMKGHSHVYWYRQLPEEGLKFMVYLQKENIIDESGMPKERFSAEFPKEGPSILRIQQVVRGDSAAYFCASSPLRENTEAFFGQGTRLTVV.

The chain links TRBV10-3 to TRBJ2-2; 15 bases are shared with TRBD2. After removal of 4 bases from V and 5 bases from J, the junction contained 5 bases not matched to a gene. The CDR3 is 17 residues long. In germline, CDR1 is ENHRY, CDR2 SYGVKD. The CDR3 region is CAISAGLAGGHTGELFF. CDR3 coding DNA: TGTGCCATCAGTGCGGGACTAGCGGGGGGCCATACCGGGGAGCTGTTTTTT.

V and J are TRBV9 and TRBJ2-1, with a weak D call TRBD2 (6 bases). The CDR3 is 15 amino acids. The ends were cut back, 1 base at V and 5 bases at J, with 13 bases in the middle. Germline assignment: CDR1 SGDLS and CDR2 YYNGEE. In nucleotides, the CDR3 is TGTGCCAGCAGCGTACTCGGGGGTAATCACAATGAGCAGTTCTTC. It codes for CASSVLGGNHNEQFF.

This chain links TRBV18 with TRBJ2-3; 11 bases align to TRBD2. The CDR3 has 16 residues. Germline trimming cut 3 bases from V and 4 bases from J; bases unmatched to any gene: 6. Germline CDR1 and CDR2: KGHSH and LQKENI. The CDR3 region has the DNA TGTGCCAGCTCACCCGCCTTACTAGCGGGAGCAGATACGCAGTATTTT. Encoded protein: CASSPALLAGADTQYF.